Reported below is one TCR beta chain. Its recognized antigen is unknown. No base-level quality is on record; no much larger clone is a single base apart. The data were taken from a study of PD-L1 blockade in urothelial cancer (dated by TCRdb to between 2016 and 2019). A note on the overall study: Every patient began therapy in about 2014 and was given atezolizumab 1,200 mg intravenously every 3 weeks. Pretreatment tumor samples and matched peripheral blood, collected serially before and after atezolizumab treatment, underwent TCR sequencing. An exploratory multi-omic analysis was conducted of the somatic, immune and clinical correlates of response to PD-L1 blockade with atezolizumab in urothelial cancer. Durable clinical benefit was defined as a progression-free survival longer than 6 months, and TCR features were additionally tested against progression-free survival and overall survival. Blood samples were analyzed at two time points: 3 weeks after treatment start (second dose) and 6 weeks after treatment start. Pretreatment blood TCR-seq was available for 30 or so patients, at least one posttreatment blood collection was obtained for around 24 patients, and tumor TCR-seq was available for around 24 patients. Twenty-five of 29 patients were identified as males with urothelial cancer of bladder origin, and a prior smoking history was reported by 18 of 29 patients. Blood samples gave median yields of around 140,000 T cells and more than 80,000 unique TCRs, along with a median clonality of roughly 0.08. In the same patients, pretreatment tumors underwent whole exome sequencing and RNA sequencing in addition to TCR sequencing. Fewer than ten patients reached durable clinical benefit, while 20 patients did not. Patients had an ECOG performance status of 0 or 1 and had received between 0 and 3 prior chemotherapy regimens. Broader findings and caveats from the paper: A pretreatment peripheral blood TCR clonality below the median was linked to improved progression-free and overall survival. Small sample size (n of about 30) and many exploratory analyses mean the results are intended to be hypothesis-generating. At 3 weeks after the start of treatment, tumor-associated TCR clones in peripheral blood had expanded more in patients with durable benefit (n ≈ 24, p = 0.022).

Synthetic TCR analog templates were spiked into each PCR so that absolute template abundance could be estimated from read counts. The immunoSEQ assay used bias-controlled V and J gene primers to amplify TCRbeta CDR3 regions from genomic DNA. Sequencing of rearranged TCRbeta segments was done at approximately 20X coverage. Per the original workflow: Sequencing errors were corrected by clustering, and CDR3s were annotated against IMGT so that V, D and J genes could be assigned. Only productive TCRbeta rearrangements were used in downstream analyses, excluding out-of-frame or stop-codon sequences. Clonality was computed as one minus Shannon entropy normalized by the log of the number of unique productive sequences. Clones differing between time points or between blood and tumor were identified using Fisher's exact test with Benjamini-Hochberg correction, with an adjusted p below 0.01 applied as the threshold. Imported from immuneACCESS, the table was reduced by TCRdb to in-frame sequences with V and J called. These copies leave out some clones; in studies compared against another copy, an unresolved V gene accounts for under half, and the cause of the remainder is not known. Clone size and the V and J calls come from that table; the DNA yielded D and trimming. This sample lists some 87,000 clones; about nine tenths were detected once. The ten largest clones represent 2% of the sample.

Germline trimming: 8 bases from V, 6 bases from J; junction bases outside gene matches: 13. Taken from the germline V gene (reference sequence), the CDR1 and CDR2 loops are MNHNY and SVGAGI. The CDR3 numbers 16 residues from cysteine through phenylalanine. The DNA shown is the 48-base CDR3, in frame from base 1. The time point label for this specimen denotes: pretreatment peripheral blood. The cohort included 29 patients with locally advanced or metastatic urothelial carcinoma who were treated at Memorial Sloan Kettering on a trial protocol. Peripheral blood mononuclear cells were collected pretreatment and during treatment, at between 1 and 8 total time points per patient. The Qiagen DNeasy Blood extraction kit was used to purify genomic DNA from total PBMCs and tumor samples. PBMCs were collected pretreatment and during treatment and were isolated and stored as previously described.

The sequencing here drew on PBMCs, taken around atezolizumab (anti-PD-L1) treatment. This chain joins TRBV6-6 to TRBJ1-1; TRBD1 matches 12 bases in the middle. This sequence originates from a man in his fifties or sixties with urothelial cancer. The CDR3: CASGTGGWGGHPEAFF. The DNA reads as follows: TGTGCCAGCGGGACAGGGGGCTGGGGTGGGCATCCTGAAGCTTTCTTT.